The present entry profiles one T cell receptor (beta chain) with its context. Its antigen is unknown. Other DNA sequences in the sample encode the same CDR3. Trimming stripped 4 bases from V and 5 bases from J, with 14 bases between. CDR3 length equals 13 residues. Germline-derived CDR1 and CDR2 are GTSNPN and SVGIG (reference sequence). The record originates from a study of shared clonotypes between healthy human individuals. About the research overall: Plates per donor: three CD4 naive, three CD4 memory, two CD8 naive, one CD8 memory. Regarding the study as a whole: When naive CD4 clonotypes were compared across several donors, approximately 5% were shared. Some clonotypes were shared by all four sorted-subset donors, while others were not shared. The non-shared ones had lower generation probabilities than the shared ones.

Profiled with immunoSEQ multiplex PCR; TCRdb holds only in-frame clones, not every one. In the table there are about 980,000 clones, about three quarters of which are singletons. All donors qualified as healthy HIV-negative adults and had experienced no recent acute infections or vaccinations. The TCR originated in a man between 18 and 35 years old in good health. Sequences were obtained from memory CD4+ T cells sorted from blood. The subset was: CD45RA-negative fraction. The V call is TRBV30, the J call TRBJ1-1; possible D gene TRBD1, 5 bases. CDR3 loop: CAWIRPGGTEAFF. The CDR3 DNA reads as TGTGCCTGGATTCGGCCTGGGGGGACTGAAGCTTTCTTT.